A single T cell receptor beta chain is shown here with its context. Its target is unknown. The study drew its donors from healthy HIV-negative adults without recent acute infections or vaccinations. As handled by the study authors: For the immunoSEQ data, sequences were junction-only without quality scores, so filtering differed. The data were produced by immunoSEQ multiplex PCR, yet TCRdb's version contains in-frame clones alone and is incomplete. V and J calls and clone size come straight from that table; D and trimming were deduced from the DNA. The sample gives 950,000 to 1,200,000 clones, about 72% of which show up once; 0.7% to 0.95% is in the top ten. This sample was taken from a study of shared clonotypes between healthy human individuals. Study context: Ranging from 18 to 49 in age, donors were two women and a few men.

The study's findings and limits: A few donors had 4% to 6.5% of their naive CD4 clonotypes in common.

From germline, CDR1 is LNHDA and CDR2 SQIVND (reference sequence). V dropped 4 bases and J dropped 5; count of bases not matched to a gene: 6. The CDR3 loop spans 15 amino acids. Sequences were obtained from memory CD4+ T cells from PBMCs. Subset meaning: CD45RA-negative fraction. This TCR was sampled from a man younger than 30 in good health. Some clones in this sample may be carry-over from other donors' samples. The chain combines TRBV19 with TRBJ1-5; 9 nucleotides agree with TRBD1. CDR3 DNA sequence: TGTGCCAGTAGTAGGGACAGGGTTATCCATCAGCCCCAGCATTTT. Residues: CASSRDRVIHQPQHF.